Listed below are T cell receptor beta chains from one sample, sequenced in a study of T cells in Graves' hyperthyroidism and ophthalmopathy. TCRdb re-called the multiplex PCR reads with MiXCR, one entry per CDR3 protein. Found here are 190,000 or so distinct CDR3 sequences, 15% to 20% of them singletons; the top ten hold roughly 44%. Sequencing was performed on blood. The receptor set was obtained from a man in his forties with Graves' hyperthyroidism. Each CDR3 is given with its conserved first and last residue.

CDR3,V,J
CASSLRDRPGELFF,TRBV27,TRBJ2-2
CASSGGQGAFNEQFF,TRBV12-3/TRBV12-4,TRBJ2-1
CASSRTAATDTQYF,TRBV18,TRBJ2-3
CASSYRGKADTQYF,TRBV6-2/TRBV6-3,TRBJ2-3
CASSFRTGGEKLFF,TRBV12-3/TRBV12-4,TRBJ1-4
CASSSGTSRARDTQYF,TRBV7-9,TRBJ2-3
CASSPVTISTGELFF,TRBV18,TRBJ2-2
CASSLETSGGMQETQYF,TRBV28,TRBJ2-5
CASSLSARGTQYF,TRBV5-5,TRBJ2-5
CASSPPMNTEAFF,TRBV18,TRBJ1-1
CASTPGQGDEKLFF,TRBV5-5,TRBJ1-4
CATSRLWLAGGHGTDTQYF,TRBV15,TRBJ2-3
CASSQQQEQPQHF,TRBV4-2,TRBJ1-5
CASSGRGAFSTDTQYF,TRBV9,TRBJ2-3
CASSVEGESSYNEQFF,TRBV2,TRBJ2-1
CAWSTLGGPTYEQYF,TRBV30,TRBJ2-7
CASALSGTAEETQYF,TRBV12-5,TRBJ2-5
CSARDVGAGDYGYTF,TRBV20-1,TRBJ1-2
CAWSTGESTEAFF,TRBV30,TRBJ1-1
CASSRDRRYEQYF,TRBV5-1,TRBJ2-7
CASSQTPTSGGPGELFF,TRBV4-3,TRBJ2-2
CASSQEGLAIDTQYF,TRBV4-2,TRBJ2-3
CASSRPLSTDTQYF,TRBV12-3/TRBV12-4,TRBJ2-3
CASSPAGTGGLNEKLFF,TRBV14,TRBJ1-4
CASVRDRSSYEQYF,TRBV7-9,TRBJ2-7
CATSRDRAGTGANVLTF,TRBV15,TRBJ2-6
CASTGQGATGELFF,TRBV7-9,TRBJ2-2
CASSEVGWSNTDGYTF,TRBV6-1,TRBJ1-2
CASRIAGTGFSPLHF,TRBV27,TRBJ1-6
CATMPGGEHYGYTF,TRBV15,TRBJ1-2
CAWKPTEVSAWNEQFF,TRBV30,TRBJ2-1
CASSLRQGPQETQYF,TRBV12-3/TRBV12-4,TRBJ2-5
CSARDPRVRYEQYF,TRBV20-1,TRBJ2-7
CASSYQRGGGETQYF,TRBV7-2,TRBJ2-5
CASSPSGGPYEQYF,TRBV7-9,TRBJ2-7
CASSPRSAATGELFF,TRBV7-2,TRBJ2-2
CSARQGAARTGELFF,TRBV20-1,TRBJ2-2
CASSPIDRFSTDTQYF,TRBV5-4,TRBJ2-3
CASSLAGTVEETQYF,TRBV5-1,TRBJ2-5
CAILASRFSGSPLHF,TRBV2,TRBJ1-6
CASSYWVQGNPPNTEAFF,TRBV6-2/TRBV6-3,TRBJ1-1
CASSSEPDRARETQYF,TRBV5-4,TRBJ2-5
CASSLWGTASGYEQYF,TRBV28,TRBJ2-7
CSVVRGSAYAGELFF,TRBV29-1,TRBJ2-2
CASSTKGLNYGYTF,TRBV6-1,TRBJ1-2
CSARDEGTIGGYTF,TRBV20-1,TRBJ1-2